Many counts were recorded for the clone carrying this TCR beta chain. Germline CDR1 is MNHNS and CDR2 is SASEGT. V was cut by 5 bases and J by 0 bases, with 14 bases left in between. This CDR3 comprises 16 residues. TCRdb processed the reads anew with MiXCR; each CDR3 protein has one entry. This table has 200,000 to 300,000 distinct CDR3 sequences, about 12% appearing once. The data were taken from a study of T cell repertoires in cytomegalovirus infection. Sequenced sample: PBMCs. The source is a human donor in good health (CMV status not recorded). Some clones in this sample may be carry-over from other donors' samples. The chain links TRBV6-1 to TRBJ2-1; D not certain. CDR3 bases: TGTGCCAGCAGTCCCCTAGTATTCAGCTCCTACAATGAGCAGTTCTTC. It codes for CASSPLVFSSYNEQFF.